This entry is about one TCR beta chain. Then a second PCR, running about 6 to 11 cycles, was carried out with a sample-barcoded 5' primer and a J-beta primer mix. One entry per CDR3 protein results from TCRdb running MiXCR on the 5' RACE reads. The sample has 650,000 to 1,000,000 distinct CDR3 sequences, around half seen once. These data belong to a study of blood T cells in healthy people across ages. Germline V gene lookup returns CDR1 SGDLS and CDR2 YYNGEE. The CDR3 extends over 12 amino acids. The V and J ends lost 7 bases and 6 bases, in that order; junction bases with no gene match: 2. Sequenced sample: blood. V usage is TRBV9 and J usage is TRBJ2-7; 12 bases map to TRBD2. The sequence came from a man aged 80 or over in good health. CDR3 amino acids: CASSTSGSEQYF. The DNA of the CDR3 is TGTGCCAGCTCGACTAGCGGGAGCGAGCAGTACTTC.